The clone carrying this T cell receptor beta chain occurred a few times. The study counted Cohort 3 donors as recovered given two negative PCRs, clearance, or symptom resolution. This sample is part of a study of blood T cell repertoires in COVID-19. About the research overall: Italy, Spain and the United States were the sources of the convalescent and acute COVID-19 samples.

Original handling: Counts of nucleated cells, estimated from reference gene primer amplification, were obtained. Data came from immunoSEQ multiplex PCR; TCRdb stores just in-frame clones and leaves some out. V and J calls and clone size are given by that table; D and trimming were obtained from the DNA. Of about 220,000 clones listed, 82% are singletons. Germline assignment: CDR1 SNHLY and CDR2 FYNNEI. V was cut by 0 bases and J by 4 bases, with 9 bases left in between. This CDR3 comprises 14 residues. The sequence was obtained from a woman aged 60-70 years who had recovered from COVID-19. Sequencing was performed on PBMCs or T cells enriched from blood (not recorded which). The rearrangement joins TRBV2 to TRBJ2-5; D is possibly TRBD2 (5 bases). The CDR3 DNA is TGTGCCAGCAGTGAAGCGCTCGGAGGAGAGACCCAGTACTTC. Translation: CASSEALGGETQYF.